The 17 T cell receptor beta chains in this list originate from one sample, sequenced in a study of blood T cell repertoires in COVID-19. This table comes from immunoSEQ multiplex PCR, and its TCRdb copy is limited to in-frame clones, with some not included. Of about 250,000 clones listed, over 90% are singletons. Sample: peripheral blood. These receptors were obtained from a man aged 25-45 years with COVID-19, enrolled during active disease.

J is TRBJ1-5 and V is TRBV3-1 (or the pseudogene TRBV3-2), with 10 nucleotides matching TRBD1. Losses at the gene ends were 4 bases for V and 5 bases for J; bases not matched to a gene: 2. The CDR3 totals 14 residues. The germline V gene encodes CDR1 LGHDT and CDR2 YNNKEL (reference sequence). CDR3 protein: CASSPTGGYQPQHF. The CDR3 coding sequence is TGTGCCAGCAGCCCGACAGGGGGCTATCAGCCCCAGCATTTT.

The chain combines TRBV10-1 with TRBJ2-7; possible D gene TRBD1, 7 bases. V shed 3 bases and J shed 5 bases, with 11 bases lying between them. The CDR3 runs 13 residues. CDR1 is WNHNN and CDR2 is SYGVQD in the germline V gene (reference sequence). Here the CDR3 reads CASSDGGTDEQYF. In DNA, the CDR3 is TGCGCCAGCAGTGATGGCGGGACAGACGAGCAGTACTTC.

The chain uses TRBV30 and TRBJ2-3; TRBD2 agrees at 9 bases. V shed 4 bases and J 6 bases; nucleotides not matched to a gene: 8. Germline V gives CDR1 GTSNPN, CDR2 SVGIG (reference sequence). The CDR3 covers 14 residues. The CDR3 region is CAWTRRGGGDTQYF. The CDR3 nucleotides are TGTGCCTGGACAAGGCGGGGGGGCGGGGATACGCAGTATTTT.

The J gene is TRBJ1-3, the V gene TRBV10-3; D might be TRBD1 (5 bases). V dropped 3 bases and J dropped 4 bases, with 13 bases sitting between them. The germline gives CDR1 ENHRY, CDR2 SYGVKD. The CDR3 runs to 15 residues. CDR3 DNA sequence: TGTGCCATCAGTGACCCGCGGGGGGTCGGAAACACCATATATTTT. Encoded protein: CAISDPRGVGNTIYF.

This clone came up once. This chain connects TRBV19 to TRBJ2-5; a possible D gene is TRBD2 (5 bases). Germline-derived CDR1 and CDR2 are LNHDA and SQIVND (reference sequence). V lost 5 bases, J lost 1 base, and 17 bases lay in between. This CDR3 is 16 amino acids long. The CDR3 sequence: CASSLSLAITQETQYF. CDR3 in DNA: TGTGCCAGTAGTCTATCTCTAGCAATCACCCAAGAGACCCAGTACTTC.

The DNA for the CDR3 is TGCAGCCCCGCTCAGGATGGCTACACCTTC. Translating it yields CSPAQDGYTF. This chain connects TRBV29-1 to TRBJ1-2; D gene unclear. This CDR3 is built from 10 residues. V was clipped by 8 bases and J by 6 bases, with 10 bases between them. Germline CDR1 and CDR2: SQVTM and ANQGSEA.

In DNA form, the CDR3 reads TGTGCCAGCAGCTTAGGAAGCCAGGGGAACGGCTACACCTTC. Its translation is CASSLGSQGNGYTF. This sequence joins TRBV7-9 and TRBJ1-2, with D possibly being TRBD1 (6 bases). The CDR3 totals 14 residues. In germline, CDR1 is SEHNR, CDR2 FQNEAQ (reference sequence). Trimming pared 1 base from V and 8 bases from J, leaving 14 bases between. The complete variable domain, with remaining parts taken from reference TRBV7-9 and TRBJ1-2, reads DTGVSQNPRHKITKRGQNVTFRCDPISEHNRLYWYRQTLGQGPEFLTYFQNEAQLEKSRLLSDRFSAERPKGSFSTLEIQRTEQGDSAMYLCASSLGSQGNGYTFGSGTRLTVV.

The J gene is TRBJ1-2, the V gene TRBV6-5, with D possibly TRBD1 on 5 matching bases. V was pared by 1 base and J by 8 bases, with 8 bases between. Germline assignment: CDR1 MNHEY and CDR2 SVGAGI. The CDR3 covers 12 residues. DNA for the CDR3: TGTGCCAGCAGTTACTGGGGGGAGGGCTACACCTTC. It yields the protein CASSYWGEGYTF.

The chain recombines TRBV5-4 with TRBJ2-2, with 9 bases identical to TRBD2. The CDR3 runs 16 residues. Looked up from germline, CDR1 is SGHNT and CDR2 is YYREEE (reference sequence). V was clipped by 4 bases and J by 1 base; unmatched bases: 5. The CDR3 spells CASSAPSGENTGELFF. DNA for the CDR3: TGTGCCAGCAGCGCACCTAGCGGGGAGAACACCGGGGAGCTGTTTTTT.

This clone has only one observation. The chain uses TRBV4-1 and TRBJ1-4; weak D call: TRBD1 (6 bases). V was pared by 5 bases and J by 3 bases, with 7 bases between. CDR3 length equals 13 residues. Germline loops: CDR1 MGHRA, CDR2 YSYEKL. CDR3 amino acids: CASSWTANEKLFF. The CDR3 DNA follows: TGCGCCAGCAGCTGGACAGCTAATGAAAAACTGTTTTTT.

The chain links TRBV5-1 to TRBJ2-7, with D possibly being TRBD2 (7 bases). This CDR3 has 15 amino acids. CDR1 SGHRS and CDR2 YFSETQ come from the germline V gene. Deletions cut 0 bases from V and 0 bases from J, with 10 bases between. The CDR3 region is CASSLAGGPSYEQYF. CDR3 in DNA: TGCGCCAGCAGCTTGGCCGGGGGGCCCTCCTACGAGCAGTACTTC.

The rearrangement uses TRBV6-2 or TRBV6-3 and TRBJ2-5, with TRBD2 matching 8 bases. The CDR3 extends over 16 amino acids. The germline CDR1 and CDR2 sequences are MNHEY and SVGEGT. The V and J ends lost 2 bases and 4 bases, in that order; junction bases with no gene match: 9. Here the CDR3 reads CASSYPLGGVAETQYF. CDR3 in DNA: TGTGCCAGCAGTTACCCTCTCGGGGGGGTTGCAGAGACCCAGTACTTC.

V and J are TRBV6-5 and TRBJ1-1; 10 bases line up with TRBD1. With 6 bases clipped from V and 7 bases from J, the junction kept 11 bases outside the gene matches. Germline V lookup: CDR1 MNHEY, CDR2 SVGAGI. CDR3 size: 15 residues. CDR3 in DNA: TGTGCCAGCAGCTCAGACAGGGGGCGAGGGAGTGAAGCTTTCTTT. This encodes CASSSDRGRGSEAFF.

The V gene is TRBV7-3, the J gene TRBJ1-1; 9 bases are shared with TRBD1. The CDR3 loop spans 16 amino acids. Germline V gene data show CDR1 as SGHTA and CDR2 as FQGTGA. V trimming: 1 base; J trimming: 3 bases; junction bases outside the gene matches: 6. The CDR3 DNA is TGTGCCAGCAGCTTAAGTCCGGGACAGGGATACACTGAAGCTTTCTTT. It yields the protein CASSLSPGQGYTEAFF.

In its sample, this clone was seen once. This sequence joins TRBV9 and TRBJ1-2, with 10 bases fitting TRBD1. Germline assignment: CDR1 SGDLS and CDR2 YYNGEE. The CDR3 length is 15 residues. The V gene end was trimmed by 4 bases and the J gene end by 5 bases; junction bases not matched to a gene: 8. CDR3 sequence reads: CASSPAGTGVYGYTF. The CDR3 DNA follows: TGTGCCAGCAGCCCAGCCGGGACAGGGGTTTATGGCTACACCTTC.

The chain has TRBV19 and TRBJ2-1, with 12 bases lining up with TRBD2. V was pared by 5 bases and J by 12 bases, with 11 bases of the junction left unmatched. Per germline, CDR1 LNHDA and CDR2 SQIVND (reference sequence). The CDR3 sequence is 15 residues long. The CDR3 sequence: CASSPSPGLAGRQFF. The CDR3 DNA follows: TGTGCCAGTAGTCCGAGCCCTGGACTAGCGGGGAGGCAGTTCTTC. Based on the CDR3 plus reference TRBV19 and TRBJ2-1, the full variable domain is DGGITQSPKYLFRKEGQNVTLSCEQNLNHDAMYWYRQDPGQGLRLIYYSQIVNDFQKGDIAEGYSVSREKKESFPLTVTSAQKNPTAFYLCASSPSPGLAGRQFFGPGTRLTVL.

J is TRBJ1-4 and V is TRBV3-1 (or the pseudogene TRBV3-2), with 10 positions matching TRBD1. There are 18 residues in the CDR3. Germline trimming cut 0 bases from V and 6 bases from J; bases unmatched to any gene: 10. The germline gives CDR1 LGHDT, CDR2 YNNKEL (reference sequence). Here the CDR3 reads CASSQDNKFGQGDEKLFF. The CDR3 nucleotides are TGTGCCAGCAGCCAAGATAACAAATTCGGACAGGGGGATGAAAAACTGTTTTTT.